This T cell receptor beta chain was found in a study of cytomegalovirus exposure and HLA in healthy donors. Both 60 Vbeta primers and 13 Jbeta primers went into the PCR. Produced via immunoSEQ multiplex PCR; TCRdb's table is partial and in-frame only. Here the sample spans about 200,000 clones, around 81% being singletons. The germline V and J ends were trimmed by 3 bases and 2 bases, with 11 bases remaining between them. Germline CDR1 is SQVTM and CDR2 is ANQGSEA. The CDR3 has 13 amino acids. The sequence was obtained from a man younger than 40 in good health and CMV-seronegative. The V call is TRBV29-1, the J call TRBJ2-7; D is possibly TRBD1 (6 bases). Input material: PBMCs. The CDR3 here is CSVEDSQAYEQYF. The DNA of the CDR3 is TGCAGCGTTGAGGACAGCCAAGCCTACGAGCAGTACTTC.